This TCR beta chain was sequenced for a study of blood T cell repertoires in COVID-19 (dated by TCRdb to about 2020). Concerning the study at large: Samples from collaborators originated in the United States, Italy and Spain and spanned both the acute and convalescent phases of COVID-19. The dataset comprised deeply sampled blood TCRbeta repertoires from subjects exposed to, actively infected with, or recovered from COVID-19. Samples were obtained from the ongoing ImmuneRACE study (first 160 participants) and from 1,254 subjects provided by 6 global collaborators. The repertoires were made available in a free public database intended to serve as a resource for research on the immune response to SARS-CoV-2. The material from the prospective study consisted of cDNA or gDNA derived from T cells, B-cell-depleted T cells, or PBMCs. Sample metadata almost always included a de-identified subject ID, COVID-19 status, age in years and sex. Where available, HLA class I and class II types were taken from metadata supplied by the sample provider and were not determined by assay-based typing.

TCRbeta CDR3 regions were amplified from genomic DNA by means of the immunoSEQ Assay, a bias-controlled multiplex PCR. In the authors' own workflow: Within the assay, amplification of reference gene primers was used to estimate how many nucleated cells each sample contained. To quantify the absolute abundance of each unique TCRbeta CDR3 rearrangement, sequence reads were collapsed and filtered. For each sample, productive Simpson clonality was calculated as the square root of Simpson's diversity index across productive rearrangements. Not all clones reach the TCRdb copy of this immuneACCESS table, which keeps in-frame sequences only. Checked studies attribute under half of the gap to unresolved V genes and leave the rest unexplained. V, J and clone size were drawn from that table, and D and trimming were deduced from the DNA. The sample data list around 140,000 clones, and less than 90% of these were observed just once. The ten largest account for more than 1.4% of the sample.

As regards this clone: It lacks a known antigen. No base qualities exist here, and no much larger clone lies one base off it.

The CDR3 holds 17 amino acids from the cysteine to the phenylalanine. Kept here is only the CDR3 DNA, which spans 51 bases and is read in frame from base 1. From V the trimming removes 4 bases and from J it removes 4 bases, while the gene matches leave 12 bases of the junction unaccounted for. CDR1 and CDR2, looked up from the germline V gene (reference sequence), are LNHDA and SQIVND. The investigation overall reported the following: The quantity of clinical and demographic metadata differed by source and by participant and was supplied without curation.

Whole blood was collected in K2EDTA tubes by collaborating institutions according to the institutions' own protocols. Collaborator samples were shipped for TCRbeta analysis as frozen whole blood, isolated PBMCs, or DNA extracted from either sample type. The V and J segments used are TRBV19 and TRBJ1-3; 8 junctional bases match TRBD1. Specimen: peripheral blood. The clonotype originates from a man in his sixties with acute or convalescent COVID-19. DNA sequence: TGTGCCAGTAGTACCACCCCTACCGGGACAGGAGGAAACACCATATATTTT. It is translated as CASSTTPTGTGGNTIYF.